This TCR beta chain was documented in a study of shared clonotypes between healthy human individuals. Study-level findings and limits: With few donors, the genetic and exposure-history diversity represented was limited.

About this clone itself: Its cognate antigen is unknown. With a much larger clone just one base away, this may be a read error.

CDR3 length: 15 amino acids. The germline CDR1 and CDR2 sequences are LGHNA and YSLEER. Genomic DNA per cell subset filled all wells of several immunoSEQ plates. Generated by immunoSEQ multiplex PCR, the TCRdb table keeps only in-frame clones and is missing some. The data contain 450,000 to 500,000 clones, about 82% of them singletons. This TCR came from a woman aged 40 to 49 in good health. Some clones in this sample may be carry-over from other donors' samples. Material: PBMCs. This chain joins TRBV4-3 and TRBJ1-1; D unclear. CDR3 amino acids: CASSRTWTGGTEALF. CDR3 DNA sequence: TGCGCCAGCAGCCGAACCTGGACCGGAGGTACTGAAGCTTTATTT.